What follows are 29 T cell receptor beta chains derived from one specimen sequenced in a study of HIV-infected children after antiretroviral therapy interruption. Treatment reported: PENTA 11 planned treatment interruption arm or continuous ART arm. Unique molecular identifiers were included in an RNA-based 3' RACE TCR library. A single record per CDR3 protein comes from TCRdb applying MiXCR to the 3' RACE reads. Of roughly 46,000 distinct CDR3 sequences listed, approximately 4% were seen once; the top ten hold 0.55% to 0.85%. This specimen was CD45RA+ CD4+ T cells from PBMCs, pooled from several time points, taken from a donor given antiretroviral therapy, either interrupted or continuous. Subset specified: naive CD4+ CD45RA+ CD45RO- T cells. All receptors come from a pool of human donors with HIV.

Ten or more counts support this clonotype. The chain links TRBV18 to TRBJ2-7; TRBD1 might be the D (6 bases). This CDR3 region has 15 residues. With 3 bases removed from V and 0 bases from J, the gap between germline ends came to 12 bases. Germline values: CDR1 KGHSH, CDR2 LQKENI. The CDR3 region has the DNA TGTGCCAGCTCACCGCCCAACAGGGCCTCCTACGAGCAGTACTTC. Protein sequence: CASSPPNRASYEQYF.

This clonotype was seen many times. V gene TRBV5-4 combines with J gene TRBJ2-2, with D unclear. The germline V gene has CDR1 SGHNT and CDR2 YYREEE (reference sequence). This CDR3 comprises 14 residues. V dropped 1 base and J dropped 0 bases, with 4 bases sitting between them. The CDR3 coding sequence is TGTGCCAGCAGCTTGCAGACGAACACCGGGGAGCTGTTTTTT. This gives the protein CASSLQTNTGELFF.

This clonotype was recorded many times. This chain links TRBV2 with TRBJ2-7, with TRBD2 matching over 7 bases. Germline values: CDR1 SNHLY, CDR2 FYNNEI. Trimming took 8 bases from V and 6 from J; bases not matched to a gene: 10. The CDR3 consists of 13 residues. The CDR3 nucleotides read TGTGCCAGCGCGGGAGCCCCACGCGTCGAGCAGTACTTC. The encoded protein is CASAGAPRVEQYF. Drawing the rest from reference TRBV2 and TRBJ2-7, the complete variable domain is EPEVTQTPSHQVTQMGQEVILRCVPISNHLYFYWYRQILGQKVEFLVSFYNNEISEKSEIFDDQFSVERPDGSNFTLKIRSTKLEDSAMYFCASAGAPRVEQYFGPGTRLTVT.

In this sample, this clonotype turned up many times. The genes are TRBV5-1 and TRBJ2-1; 11 bases fit TRBD2. V was clipped by 4 bases and J by 5 bases; unmatched bases: 5. Germline V gives CDR1 SGHRS, CDR2 YFSETQ. This CDR3 has 15 amino acids. The CDR3 nucleotides are TGCGCCAGCAGCGCACTAGCGGGGGTGAACAATGAGCAGTTCTTC. Its protein is CASSALAGVNNEQFF.

This clonotype was observed at least ten times. This chain connects TRBV11-2 to TRBJ1-1; TRBD1 is a possible D gene (5 bases). Trimming took 5 bases from V and 8 from J, leaving 27 bases between them. The germline CDR1 and CDR2 sequences are SGHAT and FQNNGV. The CDR3 consists of 17 residues. The CDR3 reads CASSPRGVFGANAEAFF. CDR3 sequence (DNA): TGTGCCAGCAGCCCACGAGGGGTATTTGGGGCGAACGCCGAAGCTTTCTTT.

In the case of this clonotype: The germline gene is not matched at one end of the junction; a read error may be the cause. The J gene is TRBJ1-1, the V gene TRBV5-1; D possibly corresponds to TRBD1 (5 bases). CDR1 and CDR2 from the germline V gene are SGHRS and YFSETQ. The CDR3 spans 14 residues. The CDR3 loop reads CASSPDNMNTEAFF. The CDR3, as DNA: TGCGCCAGCAGCCCGGACAACATGAACACTGAAGCCTTCTTT.

This clonotype was recorded many times. V is TRBV28 and J is TRBJ1-1, with 7 bases matching TRBD1. J lost 6 bases, V lost 4 bases, and 17 bases had no gene match. Looked up from germline, CDR1 is MDHEN and CDR2 is SYDVKM. The length of the CDR3 is 17 residues. The CDR3 spells CASSYPLWTGEGPEAFF. The CDR3 DNA follows: TGTGCCAGCAGTTATCCCCTTTGGACAGGCGAGGGGCCTGAAGCTTTCTTT. The complete variable domain, with remaining parts taken from reference TRBV28 and TRBJ1-1, reads DVKVTQSSRYLVKRTGEKVFLECVQDMDHENMFWYRQDPGLGLRLIYFSYDVKMKEKGDIPEGYSVSREKKERFSLILESASTNQTSMYLCASSYPLWTGEGPEAFFGQGTRLTVV.

This clonotype was seen more than once but under ten times. This chain links TRBV7-2 with TRBJ1-6, with TRBD1 matching over 9 bases. V trimming: 4 bases; J trimming: 6 bases; junction bases outside the gene matches: 1. From germline, CDR1 is SGHTA and CDR2 FQGNSA. The CDR3 is 14 residues long. The CDR3 sequence: CASSSGQGNSPLHF. CDR3 in DNA: TGTGCCAGCAGCTCGGGACAGGGTAATTCACCCCTCCACTTT.

This clonotype has just a few counts. The V call is TRBV7-6, the J call TRBJ2-3; D ambiguous. The germline CDR1 and CDR2 sequences are SGHVS and FNYEAQ. V was clipped by 1 base and J by 2 bases, with 4 bases between them. This CDR3 comprises 13 residues. The CDR3 loop is CASSLVNTDTQYF. The CDR3 DNA reads TGTGCCAGCAGCTTAGTCAACACAGATACGCAGTATTTT.

This clonotype was counted at least ten times. J is TRBJ1-2 and V is TRBV20-1; D uncertain. This CDR3 has 11 residues. CDR1 and CDR2 (germline): DFQATT, SNEGSKA (reference sequence). V was trimmed by 2 bases and J by 2 bases, leaving 3 bases between them. The CDR3 coding sequence is TGCAGTGCTAGACCAAACTATGGCTACACCTTC. Its protein is CSARPNYGYTF.

This clonotype was detected many times. The gene calls are TRBV12-3 or TRBV12-4 and TRBJ2-5; D not resolved. The CDR3 totals 11 residues. Deletions cut 8 bases from V and 3 bases from J, with 7 bases between. In nucleotides, the CDR3 is TGTGCCAGCCGAAGGGAAGAGACCCAGTACTTC. Protein sequence: CASRREETQYF.

The table lists this clonotype with many counts. The chain carries TRBV28 and TRBJ2-3; 10 bases are a match to TRBD1. In germline, CDR1 is MDHEN, CDR2 SYDVKM. The length of the CDR3 is 12 residues. The V segment lost 7 bases and the J segment 13 bases; nucleotides outside the gene matches: 8. The CDR3 DNA reads TGTGCCAGCATATCCCTGACAGGGGGCGAGTATTTT. Its translation is CASISLTGGEYF.

This clonotype was observed at least ten times. The chain joins TRBV6-1 to TRBJ2-3; 10 bases line up with TRBD2. The V gene end was trimmed by 6 bases and the J gene end by 1 base; junction bases not matched to a gene: 4. The CDR3 covers 15 residues. In germline, CDR1 is MNHNS, CDR2 SASEGT. The CDR3 nucleotides are TGTGCCAGCAGGACGGGGACTAGCGGCACAGATACGCAGTATTTT. It translates to CASRTGTSGTDTQYF.

This clonotype showed up many times. The rearrangement links TRBV4-2 to TRBJ2-1; unclear D gene. Trimming stripped 0 bases from V and 9 bases from J, with 9 bases between. The germline V gene encodes CDR1 LGHNA and CDR2 YNFKEQ. The CDR3 has 13 residues. DNA for the CDR3: TGTGCCAGCAGCCAAGAAAACGGCCTTGAGCAGTTCTTC. Protein sequence: CASSQENGLEQFF.

This clonotype was found many times. The gene calls are TRBV20-1 and TRBJ2-1; 7 nucleotides align to TRBD1. The CDR3 has 17 residues. The trim removed 4 bases at V and 8 bases at J, leaving 20 bases unmatched. Germline V lookup: CDR1 DFQATT, CDR2 SNEGSKA (reference sequence). CDR3 sequence: CSATGLQYRQGKDEQFF. CDR3 DNA sequence: TGCAGTGCTACTGGCCTCCAATATCGACAGGGTAAGGATGAGCAGTTCTTC.

This clonotype has a count of ten or more. The gene calls are TRBV24-1 and TRBJ2-2; D uncertain. The CDR3 runs 12 residues. V was pared by 5 bases and J by 3 bases, with 3 bases between. Germline V gene sequence: CDR1 KGHDR, CDR2 SFDVKD. CDR3: CATSAYTGELFF. As DNA, the CDR3 is TGTGCCACCAGTGCTTACACCGGGGAGCTGTTTTTT.

This clonotype was counted many times. The chain couples TRBV27 to TRBJ1-6; D is unresolved. V was cut by 2 bases and J by 7 bases, with 12 bases left in between. Germline lookup yields CDR1 MNHEY and CDR2 SMNVEV (reference sequence). The CDR3 loop spans 15 amino acids. CDR3 sequence (DNA): TGTGCCAGCAGTTTAAAGGATGCCGAGAATTCACCCCTCCACTTT. As protein: CASSLKDAENSPLHF.

This clonotype was counted many times. The gene calls are TRBV11-2 and TRBJ2-2, with TRBD2 identical over 11 bases. After removal of 11 bases from V and 4 bases from J, the junction contained 12 bases not matched to a gene. The CDR3 spans 16 residues. The V gene's germline CDR1 is SGHAT and CDR2 FQNNGV. The CDR3 DNA is TGTGCCGGCTCTAGCGGGGGGTTCCAAACCACCGGGGAGCTGTTTTTT. Protein product: CAGSSGGFQTTGELFF.

At least ten counts were recorded for this clonotype. The V call is TRBV7-9, the J call TRBJ1-5; D gene ambiguous. CDR1 and CDR2 from the germline V gene are SEHNR and FQNEAQ (reference sequence). This CDR3 has 14 residues. V was shortened by 1 base and J by 3 bases, with 7 bases between the two germline ends. CDR3 in DNA: TGTGCCAGCAGCTTAGGGGTTGACAATCAGCCCCAGCATTTT. Amino acids: CASSLGVDNQPQHF.

This clonotype was found many times. The V call is TRBV11-2, the J call TRBJ1-3, with D maybe TRBD1 (5 bases). The V end was cut by 1 base, the J end by 2 bases, with 18 bases between. The germline V gene encodes CDR1 SGHAT and CDR2 FQNNGV. The CDR3 is 18 residues long. The CDR3 DNA follows: TGTGCCAGCAGCTTAGGAGGCTTAATGGGGACTACTGGAAACACCATATATTTT. Translated: CASSLGGLMGTTGNTIYF.

This clonotype was seen at least ten times. This rearrangement joins TRBV20-1 to TRBJ2-1; TRBD1 matches at 10 bases. The CDR3 sequence is 14 residues long. Losses at the gene ends were 3 bases for V and 9 bases for J; bases not matched to a gene: 8. Germline CDR1 reads DFQATT; CDR2 reads SNEGSKA (reference sequence). Here the CDR3 DNA reads TGCAGTGCTAGCGGGGACAGGGGCTTTAGTGAGCAGTTCTTC. It specifies CSASGDRGFSEQFF.

In the case of this clonotype: A read error may produce the germline difference seen at one junction end. The CDR3 bases are TGCGCCAGCCAACCCGCGGACAGGAAGATATGCTTC. It specifies CASQPADRKICF. The chain has TRBV23-1 and TRBJ2-1, with 7 bases that match TRBD1. TRBV23-1 is an ORF for which the function is uncertain. The CDR3 length is 12 residues.

This clonotype was seen repeatedly, ten times or more. V usage is TRBV5-8 and J usage is TRBJ1-6; the D gene is possibly TRBD1 (6 bases). With 4 bases removed from V and 3 bases from J, the gap between germline ends came to 8 bases. The germline V gene has CDR1 SGHTS and CDR2 YDEGEE. This CDR3 is built from 14 residues. The DNA of the CDR3 is TGTGCCAGCAGCCGGGACATCTATAATTCACCCCTCCACTTT. Amino acid sequence: CASSRDIYNSPLHF.

This clonotype occurred a few times. The V and J genes are TRBV28 and TRBJ1-5; the D gene is possibly TRBD1 (5 bases). In germline, CDR1 is MDHEN, CDR2 SYDVKM. Trimming took off 7 bases at V and 2 bases at J, with 18 bases between the two ends. This CDR3 has 16 residues. The DNA for the CDR3 is TGTGCCAGCACCCTTAAACCAGGGCTCGGCAATCAGCCCCAGCATTTT. It specifies CASTLKPGLGNQPQHF.

This clonotype showed up many times. This chain uses TRBV10-1 with TRBJ2-7; tentatively, D is TRBD1 (5 bases). This CDR3 comprises 16 residues. Germline CDR1 WNHNN, CDR2 SYGVQD (reference sequence). Trimming left V 3 bases short and J 3 bases short, with 18 bases between. DNA for the CDR3: TGCGCCAGCAGTGATAGGGGCGCAGGTAAGGACTACGAGCAGTACTTC. This codes for CASSDRGAGKDYEQYF.

This clonotype was seen only a few times. V is TRBV29-1 and J is TRBJ1-1, with D perhaps matching TRBD1 (6 bases). V lost 6 bases, J lost 5 bases, and 16 bases lay in between. This CDR3 has 13 amino acids. In germline, CDR1 is SQVTM, CDR2 ANQGSEA. The CDR3 bases are TGCAGCGTCGCGTTTACAGGGAGGACTGAAGCTTTCTTT. Translation: CSVAFTGRTEAFF.

The chain has TRBV6-6 and TRBJ1-5; D remains unclear. The V and J ends lost 8 bases and 3 bases respectively, with 11 bases between them. Germline-derived CDR1 and CDR2 are MNHNY and SVGAGI (reference sequence). The CDR3 extends over 13 amino acids. CDR3 DNA: TGTGCCAGCCATGGACCGACCAATCAGCCCCAGCATTTT. Encoded protein: CASHGPTNQPQHF.

This clonotype was picked up many times. This chain links TRBV5-1 with TRBJ2-5; D remains unclear. Germline-derived CDR1 and CDR2 are SGHRS and YFSETQ. The CDR3 is 13 amino acids. V lost 0 bases, J lost 3 bases, and 6 bases lay in between. The CDR3 here is CASSLGPEETQYF. Written as DNA, the CDR3 is TGCGCCAGCAGCTTGGGCCCAGAAGAGACCCAGTACTTC.

The V gene is TRBV10-3, the J gene TRBJ1-2, with D unclear. The germline gives CDR1 ENHRY, CDR2 SYGVKD. The CDR3 loop spans 13 amino acids. V was cut by 7 bases and J by 6 bases, with 15 bases left in between. CDR3 nucleotides: TGTGCCATCACCTCTGAAGGGTCAAATGGCTACACCTTC. Translating gives CAITSEGSNGYTF.